The 25 T cell receptor beta chains listed next were all sequenced from one sample in a study of OX40 agonist ivuxolimab in advanced cancers. Clones were read by immunoSEQ multiplex PCR, and TCRdb kept only the in-frame ones, dropping some. The repertoire holds about 79,000 clones, with 90% to 95% as singletons. The starting material was CD4+ or CD8+ T cells sorted from blood, obtained in a trial of the OX40 agonist ivuxolimab. These TCRs come from an adult with an advanced solid tumor such as melanoma, head and neck, liver or kidney cancer.

This chain uses TRBV28 with TRBJ2-7; D remains ambiguous. The CDR3 consists of 14 residues. V gave up 3 bases and J gave up 0 bases, with 9 bases separating them. Germline-derived CDR1 and CDR2 are MDHEN and SYDVKM. CDR3 in amino acids: CASSFQVSSYEQYF. The CDR3 nucleotides read TGTGCCAGCAGTTTCCAGGTTAGCTCCTACGAGCAGTACTTC.

The gene calls are TRBV5-6 and TRBJ1-5, with TRBD1 as a possible D gene (5 bases). The V end was cut by 4 bases, the J end by 5 bases, with 19 bases between. This CDR3 is 16 amino acids long. CDR1 and CDR2 (germline): SGHDT, YYEEEE. CDR3 nucleotide sequence: TGTGCCAGCAGCCTACTGAGGGGCTCGAGCGATCAGCCCCAGCATTTT. This translates into CASSLLRGSSDQPQHF.

This clone was recorded once. V gene TRBV7-9 combines with J gene TRBJ2-7; D gene ambiguous. The CDR3 has 13 amino acids. Trimming took 5 bases from V and 2 from J, leaving 10 bases between them. CDR1 is SEHNR and CDR2 is FQNEAQ in the germline V gene (reference sequence). CDR3 bases: TGTGCCAGCAGCGTAGGGCGTACCTACGAGCAGTACTTC. Its protein product is CASSVGRTYEQYF.

The CDR3 nucleotides read TGTGCCAGCGCGCTCGGACGCAATCAGCCCCAGCATTTT. It encodes CASALGRNQPQHF. The chain couples TRBV27 to TRBJ1-5; D gene ambiguous. The CDR3 runs 13 residues. With 8 bases removed from V and 2 bases from J, the gap between germline ends came to 10 bases. Germline CDR1 MNHEY, CDR2 SMNVEV (reference sequence).

The chain carries TRBV4-1 and TRBJ2-3; D may be TRBD2 (6 bases). The CDR3 totals 12 residues. In germline, CDR1 is MGHRA, CDR2 YSYEKL. Deletions cut 3 bases from V and 10 bases from J, with 11 bases between. CDR3: CASSHPAGSQYF. CDR3 sequence (DNA): TGCGCCAGCAGCCACCCAGCGGGTTCGCAGTATTTT.

This clone was observed a single time. V and J are TRBV11-2 and TRBJ2-7, with D unresolved. The CDR3 runs to 14 residues. The V end was cut by 1 base, the J end by 1 base, with 8 bases between. CDR1 and CDR2 from the germline V gene are SGHAT and FQNNGV. The CDR3 nucleotides are TGTGCCAGCAGCTTAGCAGCCAGATCCTACGAGCAGTACTTC. This translates into CASSLAARSYEQYF.

J is TRBJ2-7 and V is TRBV7-3, with TRBD1 matching over 8 bases. The trim removed 5 bases at V and 3 bases at J, leaving 3 bases unmatched. CDR1 is SGHTA and CDR2 is FQGTGA in the germline V gene. This CDR3 comprises 13 residues. The CDR3 is CASSQGTGYEQYF. CDR3 DNA sequence: TGTGCCAGCAGCCAAGGGACAGGCTACGAGCAGTACTTC.

The chain's CDR3 is CASGAGGPFEQYF. DNA of the CDR3: TGTGCCAGCGGGGCGGGAGGGCCATTTGAGCAGTACTTC. The chain recombines TRBV27 with TRBJ2-7; 9 positions agree with TRBD2. CDR1 is MNHEY, CDR2 SMNVEV, per germline (reference sequence). V gave up 8 bases and J gave up 7 bases; unmatched junction bases: 9. This CDR3 is 13 amino acids long.

A note on this clone: Other nucleotide sequences in the sample specify the same CDR3. The chain links TRBV19 to TRBJ2-2, with no clear D. V was trimmed by 1 base and J by 6 bases, leaving 3 bases between them. From germline, CDR1 is LNHDA and CDR2 SQIVND (reference sequence). The CDR3 loop spans 12 amino acids. The CDR3 DNA is TGTGCCAGTAGTATAGGGCCCGGGGAGCTGTTTTTT. Protein: CASSIGPGELFF.

The rearrangement links TRBV5-6 to TRBJ2-7; no reliable D call. The V gene's germline CDR1 is SGHDT and CDR2 YYEEEE. The V and J ends lost 0 bases and 12 bases respectively, with 13 bases between them. The CDR3 extends over 12 amino acids. In DNA, the CDR3 is TGTGCCAGCAGCTTGGAGCAGGATCGTCCGTACTTC. It is translated as CASSLEQDRPYF.

This rearrangement joins TRBV2 to TRBJ1-6; 8 bases agree with TRBD1. Germline trimming cut 1 base from V and 5 bases from J; bases unmatched to any gene: 16. Germline loops: CDR1 SNHLY, CDR2 FYNNEI. This CDR3 is 20 amino acids long. CDR3 nucleotides: TGTGCCAGCAGTGAAGAAAAGGACAGGGCTGGGGTTGTCAATAATTCACCCCTCCACTTT. This sequence encodes CASSEEKDRAGVVNNSPLHF.

The rearrangement uses TRBV11-2 and TRBJ2-7; a possible D gene is TRBD1 (6 bases). With 5 bases removed from V and 1 base from J, the gap between germline ends came to 18 bases. CDR3 size: 16 residues. The germline V gene encodes CDR1 SGHAT and CDR2 FQNNGV. The chain's CDR3 is CASSDPTGMLSYEQYF. The CDR3 nucleotides read TGTGCCAGCAGCGACCCTACAGGGATGTTATCCTACGAGCAGTACTTC.

This chain joins TRBV5-4 and TRBJ1-1; D might be TRBD1 (6 bases). CDR1 SGHNT and CDR2 YYREEE come from the germline V gene (reference sequence). The CDR3 has 12 residues. The germline V and J ends were trimmed by 0 bases and 11 bases, with 11 bases remaining between them. CDR3 in DNA: TGTGCCAGCAGCTTGGAGACAGGACAGGCTTTCTTT. Translated: CASSLETGQAFF. The full variable domain, in which reference TRBV5-4 and TRBJ1-1 provide the parts outside the CDR3, is ETGVTQSPTHLIKTRGQQVTLRCSSQSGHNTVSWYQQALGQGPQFIFQYYREEENGRGNFPPRFSGLQFPNYSSELNVNALELDDSALYLCASSLETGQAFFGQGTRLTVV.

This chain uses TRBV28 with TRBJ1-5; D remains ambiguous. Looked up from germline, CDR1 is MDHEN and CDR2 is SYDVKM. Trimming shortened V by 4 bases and J by 1 base, and 11 bases separated the two germline ends. CDR3 length: 15 amino acids. CDR3 in amino acids: CASSWRAGSNQPQHF. CDR3 sequence (DNA): TGTGCCAGCAGTTGGCGAGCGGGGAGCAATCAGCCCCAGCATTTT.

The chain joins TRBV6-6 to TRBJ1-3; D not certain. There are 15 residues in the CDR3. Per the germline V gene, CDR1 is MNHNY and CDR2 is SVGAGI (reference sequence). V lost 3 bases to trimming and J lost 3 bases, with 12 bases between them. The CDR3 DNA sequence: TGTGCCAGCAGTTATTCCAGCCCCAGTGGAAACACCATATATTTT. It translates to CASSYSSPSGNTIYF.

Here the CDR3 reads CASSPAPAGTTNTEAFF. Written as DNA, the CDR3 is TGTGCCAGCAGCCCAGCCCCAGCCGGGACTACGAACACTGAAGCTTTCTTT. The chain combines TRBV7-9 with TRBJ1-1, with D maybe TRBD1 (5 bases). The length of the CDR3 is 17 residues. The V and J ends lost 5 bases and 1 base respectively, with 20 bases between them. Germline lookup yields CDR1 SEHNR and CDR2 FQNEAQ (reference sequence). Full variable domain (outside the CDR3, taken from reference TRBV7-9 and TRBJ1-1): DTGVSQNPRHKITKRGQNVTFRCDPISEHNRLYWYRQTLGQGPEFLTYFQNEAQLEKSRLLSDRFSAERPKGSFSTLEIQRTEQGDSAMYLCASSPAPAGTTNTEAFFGQGTRLTVV.

The chain recombines TRBV27 with TRBJ2-7; D might be TRBD1 (6 bases). Germline V gene sequence: CDR1 MNHEY, CDR2 SMNVEV (reference sequence). The CDR3 sequence is 12 residues long. V was shortened by 6 bases and J by 5 bases, with 11 bases between the two germline ends. CDR3 sequence: CASSHEGDEQYF. CDR3 sequence (DNA): TGTGCCAGCAGCCATGAGGGGGACGAGCAGTACTTC.

The chain has TRBV4-1 and TRBJ2-7, with D maybe TRBD1 (6 bases). The CDR3 totals 15 residues. From germline, CDR1 is MGHRA and CDR2 YSYEKL. V shed 0 bases and J shed 0 bases, with 9 bases lying between them. CDR3 protein: CASSQDDRSSYEQYF. CDR3 nucleotides: TGCGCCAGCAGCCAAGATGACAGGAGCTCCTACGAGCAGTACTTC.

The rearrangement uses TRBV6-6 and TRBJ2-3; 7 nucleotides match TRBD1. V dropped 4 bases and J dropped 0; count of bases not matched to a gene: 4. This CDR3 is 15 amino acids long. From germline, CDR1 is MNHNY and CDR2 SVGAGI (reference sequence). Here the CDR3 DNA reads TGTGCCAGCAGTTCTATGACAGGGAGCACAGATACGCAGTATTTT. This codes for CASSSMTGSTDTQYF.

This chain connects TRBV27 to TRBJ1-1; D may be TRBD1 (6 bases). Germline V gene lookup returns CDR1 MNHEY and CDR2 SMNVEV (reference sequence). CDR3 length equals 16 residues. With 5 bases removed from V and 0 bases from J, the gap between germline ends came to 16 bases. The CDR3 sequence is CASSHVPGHLNTEAFF. In nucleotides, the CDR3 is TGTGCCAGCAGTCATGTACCGGGACACCTGAACACTGAAGCTTTCTTT.

The V gene is TRBV7-8, the J gene TRBJ2-7, with D hard to call. The V gene lost 1 base and the J gene lost 6 bases, with 4 bases spanning the gap. The CDR3 contains 11 residues. The germline gives CDR1 SGHVS, CDR2 FQNEAQ. The DNA for the CDR3 is TGTGCCAGCAGCTTAGGTACCGAGCAGTACTTC. Translating it yields CASSLGTEQYF.

The CDR3, as DNA: TGTGCCAGCAGCATTACCAGCGGGAGAATGGCCTACGAGCAGTACTTC. It specifies CASSITSGRMAYEQYF. The V gene is TRBV7-9, the J gene TRBJ2-7; 8 bases match TRBD2. The CDR3 is made up of 16 amino acids. Germline V gives CDR1 SEHNR, CDR2 FQNEAQ (reference sequence). Trimming removed 5 bases from V and 2 bases from J; junction bases left unmatched: 11.

The chain has TRBV2 and TRBJ2-1; maybe TRBD1 (6 bases). Trimming cost V 8 bases and J 0 bases, with 17 bases left between them. Per germline, CDR1 SNHLY and CDR2 FYNNEI. The CDR3 loop spans 16 amino acids. CDR3 DNA sequence: TGTGCCAGCGTACAGTCGAGGGGGAGCTCCTACAATGAGCAGTTCTTC. It is translated as CASVQSRGSSYNEQFF.

This sequence joins TRBV7-2 and TRBJ2-7, with no clear D. Germline-derived CDR1 and CDR2 are SGHTA and FQGNSA. The CDR3 consists of 13 residues. Trimming stripped 3 bases from V and 3 bases from J, with 9 bases between. DNA for the CDR3: TGTGCCAGCAGCTTCAACTTGAACTACGAGCAGTACTTC. Its protein is CASSFNLNYEQYF.

The V and J genes are TRBV27 and TRBJ2-7, with 7 nucleotides matching TRBD1. V shed 7 bases and J 0 bases; nucleotides not matched to a gene: 6. CDR3 length: 14 residues. The germline V gene encodes CDR1 MNHEY and CDR2 SMNVEV (reference sequence). The CDR3 reads CASIRGGGSYEQYF. CDR3 nucleotide sequence: TGTGCCAGCATCCGAGGGGGCGGCTCCTACGAGCAGTACTTC.